This T cell receptor beta chain was documented in a study of regulatory T cells in long-lasting Graves disease. This CDR3 region has 14 residues. CDR1 is MNHNS and CDR2 is SASEGT in the germline V gene. V lost 7 bases to trimming and J lost 7 bases; unmatched junction nucleotides: 4. Regarding time point: newly diagnosed GD, antithyroid drugs for less than 3 months. PBMC-extracted RNA yielded the TCR library. This clonotype was counted ten times or more. Combining iRepertoire HTBI primers with Arm-PCR of CDR3 regions, the authors built TCR beta libraries. TCRdb re-analysed the multiplex PCR reads in MiXCR, keeping a single row per CDR3 protein. The profile covers hundreds of thousands of distinct CDR3 sequences, with roughly 16% appearing a single time and approximately 20% taken by the ten largest. This same sample was also taken into another study, of T cells in Graves' hyperthyroidism and ophthalmopathy. Per that paper: The study enrolled patients aged 18 to 65 with newly diagnosed hyperthyroidism of under 2 months' duration.

The sample consisted of peripheral blood mononuclear cells (PBMCs), taken at new diagnosis, from a patient treated with antithyroid drugs. This chain uses TRBV6-1 with TRBJ2-3; TRBD2 matches at 14 bases. This TCR was recovered from a woman in her twenties or thirties with Graves disease. For the CDR3, the DNA is TGTGCCAGCACCGGACTAGCGGGAGGAAATACGCAGTATTTT. The encoded protein is CASTGLAGGNTQYF.